This is a list of T cell receptor beta chains from one sample in a study of blood T cell repertoires in COVID-19. Some clones are missing from TCRdb's copy, which holds only in-frame ones; the method was immunoSEQ multiplex PCR. This sample has 110,000 to 150,000 clones, with around 86% found just once. The sequencing sample was made of peripheral blood. These receptors were obtained from a human donor in a cohort sampled during active COVID-19. CDR3s include the opening cysteine and the closing phenylalanine or tryptophan. The D gene is left open where the match is weak. Size is stated for part of the rows, as once, few or many counts, or as a class when the clone is expanded.

v_call	cdr3_length	d_call	j_call	clone_size	cdr3_aa	cdr3_nt
TRBV29-1	17	NA	TRBJ2-6	NA	CSVSAGTLNSGANVLTF	TGCAGCGTTTCAGCAGGGACTTTAAACTCTGGGGCCAACGTCCTGACTTTC
TRBV5-4	15	TRBD2	TRBJ2-3	NA	CASSLAREGTDTQYF	TGTGCCAGCAGCTTGGCGCGGGAGGGAACAGATACGCAGTATTTT
TRBV10-1	14	NA	TRBJ2-2	NA	CASSARGKSGELFF	TGCGCCAGCAGTGCAAGGGGGAAGTCCGGGGAGCTGTTTTTT
TRBV4-1	14	NA	TRBJ1-4	NA	CASSQQEVGEKLFF	TGCGCCAGCAGCCAACAGGAGGTTGGGGAAAAACTGTTTTTT
TRBV7-2	15	NA	TRBJ2-5	NA	CASSRGQIKQETQYF	TGTGCCAGCAGCCGTGGACAGATAAAACAAGAGACCCAGTACTTC
TRBV10-2	15	NA	TRBJ2-1	NA	CASSEGGGIVNEQFF	TGCGCCAGCAGTGAGGGTGGCGGGATCGTCAATGAGCAGTTCTTC
TRBV29-1	13	TRBD1	TRBJ1-2	once	CSVVDRDGYGYTF	TGCAGCGTTGTCGACAGGGATGGCTATGGCTACACCTTC
TRBV12-3/TRBV12-4	13	NA	TRBJ2-3	NA	CASSSGGSNTQYF	TGTGCCAGCAGTAGTGGGGGCTCAAATACGCAGTATTTT
TRBV2	17	TRBD2	TRBJ2-2	NA	CASSRTSGRAVGGELFF	TGTGCCAGCAGTCGGACTAGCGGGAGGGCCGTTGGCGGGGAGCTGTTTTTT
TRBV20-1	13	TRBD1	TRBJ1-1	NA	CSASRGRGPEAFF	TGCAGTGCTAGTAGGGGGCGGGGCCCGGAAGCTTTCTTT
TRBV5-1	15	TRBD1	TRBJ2-3	NA	CASSWTGDSTDTQYF	TGCGCCAGCAGCTGGACAGGGGATAGCACAGATACGCAGTATTTT
TRBV14	13	NA	TRBJ2-7	NA	CASSQDVGNEQYF	TGTGCCAGCAGCCAAGATGTCGGGAACGAGCAGTACTTC
TRBV5-1	14	TRBD1	TRBJ1-1	NA	CASSWTGPNTEAFF	TGCGCCAGCAGCTGGACAGGCCCAAACACTGAAGCTTTCTTT
TRBV15	15	TRBD1	TRBJ1-4	NA	CATSRPTGVNEKLFF	TGTGCCACCAGCAGACCTACAGGGGTTAATGAAAAACTGTTTTTT